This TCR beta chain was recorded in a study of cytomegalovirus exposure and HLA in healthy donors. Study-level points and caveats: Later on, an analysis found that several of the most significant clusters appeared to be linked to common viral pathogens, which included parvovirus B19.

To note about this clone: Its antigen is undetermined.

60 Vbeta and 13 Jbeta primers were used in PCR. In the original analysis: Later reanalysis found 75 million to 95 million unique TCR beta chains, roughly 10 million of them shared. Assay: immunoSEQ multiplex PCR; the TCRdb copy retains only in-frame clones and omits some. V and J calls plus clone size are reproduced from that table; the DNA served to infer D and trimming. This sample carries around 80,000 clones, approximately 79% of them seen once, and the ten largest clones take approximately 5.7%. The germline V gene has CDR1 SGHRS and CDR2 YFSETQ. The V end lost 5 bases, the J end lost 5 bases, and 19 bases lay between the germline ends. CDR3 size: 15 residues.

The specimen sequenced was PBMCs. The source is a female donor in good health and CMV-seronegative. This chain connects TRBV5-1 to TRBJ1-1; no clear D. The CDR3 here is CASSQYSGLSTEAFF. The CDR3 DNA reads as TGCGCCAGCAGTCAATACTCCGGACTGAGTACTGAAGCTTTCTTT.